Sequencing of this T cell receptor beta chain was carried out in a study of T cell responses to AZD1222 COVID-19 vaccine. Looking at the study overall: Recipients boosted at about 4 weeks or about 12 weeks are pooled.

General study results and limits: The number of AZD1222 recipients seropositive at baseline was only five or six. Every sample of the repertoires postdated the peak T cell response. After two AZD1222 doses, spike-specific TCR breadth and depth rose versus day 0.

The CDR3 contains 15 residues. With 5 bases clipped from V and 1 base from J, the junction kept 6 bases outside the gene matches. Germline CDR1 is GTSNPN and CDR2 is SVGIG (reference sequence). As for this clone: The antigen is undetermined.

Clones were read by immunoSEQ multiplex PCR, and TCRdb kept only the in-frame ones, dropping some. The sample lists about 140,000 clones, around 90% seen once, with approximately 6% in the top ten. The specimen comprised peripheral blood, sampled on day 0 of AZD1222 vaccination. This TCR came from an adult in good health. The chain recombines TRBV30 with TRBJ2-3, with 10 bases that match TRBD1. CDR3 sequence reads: CAWSRDRGGTDTQYF. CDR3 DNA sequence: TGTGCCTGGTCGAGGGACAGGGGAGGCACAGATACGCAGTATTTT.